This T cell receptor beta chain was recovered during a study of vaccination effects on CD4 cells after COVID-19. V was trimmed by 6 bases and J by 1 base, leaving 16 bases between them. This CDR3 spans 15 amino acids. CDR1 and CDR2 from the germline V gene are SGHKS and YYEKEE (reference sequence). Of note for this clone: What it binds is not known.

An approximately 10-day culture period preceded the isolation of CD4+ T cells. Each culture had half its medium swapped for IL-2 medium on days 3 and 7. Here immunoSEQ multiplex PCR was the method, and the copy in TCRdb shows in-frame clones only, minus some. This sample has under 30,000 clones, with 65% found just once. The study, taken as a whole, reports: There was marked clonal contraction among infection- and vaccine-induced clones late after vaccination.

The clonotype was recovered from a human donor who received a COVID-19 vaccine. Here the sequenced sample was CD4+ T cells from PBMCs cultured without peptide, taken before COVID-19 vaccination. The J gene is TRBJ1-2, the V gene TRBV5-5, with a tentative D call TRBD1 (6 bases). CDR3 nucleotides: TGTGCCAGCACCTCCCCTCGGGGGCTTAACTATGGCTACACCTTC. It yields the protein CASTSPRGLNYGYTF.